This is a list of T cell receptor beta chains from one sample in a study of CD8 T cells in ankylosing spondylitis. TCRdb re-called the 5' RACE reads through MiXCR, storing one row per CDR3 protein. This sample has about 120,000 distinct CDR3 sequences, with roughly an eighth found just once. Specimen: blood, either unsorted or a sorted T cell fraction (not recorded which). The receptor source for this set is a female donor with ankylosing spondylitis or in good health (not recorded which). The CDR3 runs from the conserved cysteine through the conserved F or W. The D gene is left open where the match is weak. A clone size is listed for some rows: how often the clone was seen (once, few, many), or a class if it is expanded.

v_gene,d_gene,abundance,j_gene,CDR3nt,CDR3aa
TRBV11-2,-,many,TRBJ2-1,TGTGCCAGCAGCTTAGCCGCCCGGGGGCGCGGCAATGAGCAGTTCTTC,CASSLAARGRGNEQFF
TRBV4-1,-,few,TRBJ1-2,TGCGCCAGCAGCCGTGACCTAAGGGCTCGGGATGGCTACACCTTC,CASSRDLRARDGYTF
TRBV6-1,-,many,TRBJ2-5,TGTGCCAGCAGTGAACGGAACAGGAGAGAGACCCAGTACTTC,CASSERNRRETQYF
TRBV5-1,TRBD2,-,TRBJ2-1,TGCGCCAGCAGCCAGGGGCTAGCGGGTAATGAGCAGTTCTTC,CASSQGLAGNEQFF
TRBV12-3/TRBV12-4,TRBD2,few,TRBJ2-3,TGTGCCAGCAGCCCAAATAGACTAGCGGGGGGCCACACAGATACGCAGTATTTT,CASSPNRLAGGHTDTQYF
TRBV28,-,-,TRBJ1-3,TGTTTTTCAGTGGGCCCTGGAAACACCATATATTTT,CFSVGPGNTIYF
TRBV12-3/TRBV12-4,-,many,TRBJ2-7,TGTGCCAGCAGCTGGGACACCAACTACGAGCAGTACTTC,CASSWDTNYEQYF
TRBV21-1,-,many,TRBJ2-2,TGTGCCAGCAGCCAGGGGTGCGAGCGGGAACCGAACACCGGGGAGCTGTTTTTT,CASSQGCEREPNTGELFF
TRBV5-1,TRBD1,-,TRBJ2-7,TGCGCCAGCAGCCCCGGACTGGGACAGCTTTACGAGCAGTACTTC,CASSPGLGQLYEQYF
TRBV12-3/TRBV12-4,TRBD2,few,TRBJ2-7,TGTGCCAGCAGCCGTATGGGACTAGCGGGAGGAGGCTACGAGCAGTACTTC,CASSRMGLAGGGYEQYF
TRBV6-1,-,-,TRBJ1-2,TGTGCCAGCAGTCCCATTACAGGGTATGGCTACACCTTC,CASSPITGYGYTF
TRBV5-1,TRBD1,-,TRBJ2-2,TGCGCCAGCAGCCACCGGACGGGACAGAGGTTAGGGGAGCTGTTTTTT,CASSHRTGQRLGELFF
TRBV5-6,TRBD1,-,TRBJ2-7,TGTGCCAGCAGCTTCAGCCTTCGCGGACAGGCATTTCTCGAGCAGTACTTC,CASSFSLRGQAFLEQYF
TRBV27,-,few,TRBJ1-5,TGTGCCAGCACCCCCTCCTATAGCAATCAGCCCCAGCATTTT,CASTPSYSNQPQHF
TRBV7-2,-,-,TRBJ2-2,TGTGCCAGCAGCCTTACTCCGAACACCGGGGAGCTGTTTTTT,CASSLTPNTGELFF
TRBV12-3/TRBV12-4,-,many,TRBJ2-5,TGTGCCAGCCGTAGGGGGGGTAGCGGAACCCAGTACTTC,CASRRGGSGTQYF